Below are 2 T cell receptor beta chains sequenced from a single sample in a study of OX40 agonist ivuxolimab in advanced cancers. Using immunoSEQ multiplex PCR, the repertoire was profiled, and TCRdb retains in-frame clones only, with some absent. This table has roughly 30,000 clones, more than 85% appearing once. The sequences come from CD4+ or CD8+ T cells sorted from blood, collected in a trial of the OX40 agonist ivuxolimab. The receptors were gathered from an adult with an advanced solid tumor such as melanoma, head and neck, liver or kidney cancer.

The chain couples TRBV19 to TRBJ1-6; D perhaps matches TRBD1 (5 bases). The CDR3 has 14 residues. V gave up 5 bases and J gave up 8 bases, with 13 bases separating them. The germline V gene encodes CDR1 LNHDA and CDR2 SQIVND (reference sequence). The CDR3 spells CASSSTVVHSPLHF. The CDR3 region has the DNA TGTGCCAGTAGTTCGACAGTTGTGCATTCACCCCTCCACTTT.

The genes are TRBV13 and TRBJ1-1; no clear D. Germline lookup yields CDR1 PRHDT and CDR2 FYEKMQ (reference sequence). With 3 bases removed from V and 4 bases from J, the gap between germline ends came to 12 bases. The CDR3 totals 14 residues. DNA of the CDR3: TGTGCCAGCAGCTTGCCTATCAGTGGCACTGAAGCTTTCTTT. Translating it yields CASSLPISGTEAFF.